Described below is a single T cell receptor (beta chain) sequence and its context. It has no known antigen specificity. No much larger clone is present one base from it, and per-base qualities are unavailable. The entry originates in a study of response to subunit inactivated influenza vaccine (dated by TCRdb to the late 2010s). For context, the study as a whole: The study used deep quantitative T cell receptor repertoire profiling to track responses to a trivalent subunit inactivated influenza vaccine. Paper-wide results and their limitations: The authors proposed that each seasonal influenza vaccination may bring in only a limited number of new T cells.

In light of the paper, this sample's time point label describes: around 45 days after influenza vaccine administration. The germline V gene encodes CDR1 SQVTM and CDR2 ANQGSEA. The germline V and J ends show losses of 7 bases and 2 bases respectively, and no gene match explains 18 bases of the junction. From the cysteine through the phenylalanine, the CDR3 covers 17 amino acids. Just CDR3 DNA is preserved here, 51 bases in frame from base 1. Receptors were amplified or captured by RT-PCR. Sequenced on an Illumina HiSeq 2500. TCRdb took the public reads, trimmed them with fastp at Q25, ran MiXCR for clone calling and kept in-frame beta chains. Rows merge per CDR3 protein into single entries with the most common DNA and genes. This sample holds 430,000 or so distinct CDR3 sequences; approximately 11% were observed only once. The top ten clonotypes cover about 12% of the sample.

This receptor was obtained from a man aged 45-65 years who received an inactivated influenza vaccine. Donor details come from another sample of the same person, matched by shared clones. The sequence is built from TRBV29-1 and TRBJ2-5; 8 nucleotides in the junction match TRBD1. The input for sequencing was PBMCs from blood, taken about 40 days after vaccination. For the CDR3, the sequence is CSDRGRATGAIQETQYF. DNA sequence: TGCAGCGACCGAGGGAGAGCGACAGGGGCTATACAAGAGACCCAGTACTTC.